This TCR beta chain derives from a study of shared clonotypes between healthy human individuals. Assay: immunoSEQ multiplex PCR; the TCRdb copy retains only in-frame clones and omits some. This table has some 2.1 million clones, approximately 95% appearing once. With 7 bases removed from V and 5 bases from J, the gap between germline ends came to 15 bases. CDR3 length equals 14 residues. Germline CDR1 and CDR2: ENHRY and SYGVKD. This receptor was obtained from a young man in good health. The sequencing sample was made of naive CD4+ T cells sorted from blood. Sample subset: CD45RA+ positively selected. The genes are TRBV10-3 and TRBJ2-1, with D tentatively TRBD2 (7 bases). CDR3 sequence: CAIMAGATNNEQFF. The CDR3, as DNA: TGTGCCATCATGGCGGGGGCCACTAACAATGAGCAGTTCTTC.